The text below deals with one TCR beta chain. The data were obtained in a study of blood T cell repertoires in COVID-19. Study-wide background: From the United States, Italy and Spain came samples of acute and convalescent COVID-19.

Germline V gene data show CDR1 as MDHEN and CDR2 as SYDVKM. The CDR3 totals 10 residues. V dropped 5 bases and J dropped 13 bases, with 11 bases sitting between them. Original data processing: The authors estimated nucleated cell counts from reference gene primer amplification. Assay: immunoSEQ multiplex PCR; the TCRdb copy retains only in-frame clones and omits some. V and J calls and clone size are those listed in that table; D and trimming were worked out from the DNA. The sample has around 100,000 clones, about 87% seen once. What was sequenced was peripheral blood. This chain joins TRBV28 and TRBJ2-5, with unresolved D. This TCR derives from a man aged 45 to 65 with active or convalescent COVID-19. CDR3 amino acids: CASSHLKPYF. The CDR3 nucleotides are TGTGCCAGCAGTCACCTAAAGCCGTACTTC.